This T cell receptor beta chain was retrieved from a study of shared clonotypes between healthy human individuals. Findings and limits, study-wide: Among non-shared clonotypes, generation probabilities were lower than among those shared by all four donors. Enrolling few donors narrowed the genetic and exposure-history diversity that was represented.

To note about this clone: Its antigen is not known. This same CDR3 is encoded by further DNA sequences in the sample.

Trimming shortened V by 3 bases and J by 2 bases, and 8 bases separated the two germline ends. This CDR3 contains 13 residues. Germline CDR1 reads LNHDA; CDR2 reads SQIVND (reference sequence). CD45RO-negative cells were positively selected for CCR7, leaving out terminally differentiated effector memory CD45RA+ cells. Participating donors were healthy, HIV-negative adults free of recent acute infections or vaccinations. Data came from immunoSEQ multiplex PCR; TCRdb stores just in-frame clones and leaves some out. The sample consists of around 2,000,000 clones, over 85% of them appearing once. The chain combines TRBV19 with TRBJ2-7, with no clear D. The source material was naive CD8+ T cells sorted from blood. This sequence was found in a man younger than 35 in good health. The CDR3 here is CASSIGRTYEQYF. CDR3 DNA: TGTGCCAGTAGTATTGGCAGGACCTACGAGCAGTACTTC. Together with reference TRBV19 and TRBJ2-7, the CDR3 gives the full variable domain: DGGITQSPKYLFRKEGQNVTLSCEQNLNHDAMYWYRQDPGQGLRLIYYSQIVNDFQKGDIAEGYSVSREKKESFPLTVTSAQKNPTAFYLCASSIGRTYEQYFGPGTRLTVT.